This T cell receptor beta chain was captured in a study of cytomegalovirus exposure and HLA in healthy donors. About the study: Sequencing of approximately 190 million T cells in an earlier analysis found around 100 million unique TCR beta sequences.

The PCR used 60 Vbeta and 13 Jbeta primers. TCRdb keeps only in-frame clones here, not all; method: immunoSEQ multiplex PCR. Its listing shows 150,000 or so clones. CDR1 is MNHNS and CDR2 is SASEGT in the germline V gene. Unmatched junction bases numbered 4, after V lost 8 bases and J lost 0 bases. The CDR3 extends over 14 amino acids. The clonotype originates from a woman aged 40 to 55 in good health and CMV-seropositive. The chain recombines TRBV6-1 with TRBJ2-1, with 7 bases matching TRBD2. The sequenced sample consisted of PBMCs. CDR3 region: CASGLADSYNEQFF. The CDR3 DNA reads TGTGCCAGCGGCCTAGCGGACTCCTACAATGAGCAGTTCTTC.